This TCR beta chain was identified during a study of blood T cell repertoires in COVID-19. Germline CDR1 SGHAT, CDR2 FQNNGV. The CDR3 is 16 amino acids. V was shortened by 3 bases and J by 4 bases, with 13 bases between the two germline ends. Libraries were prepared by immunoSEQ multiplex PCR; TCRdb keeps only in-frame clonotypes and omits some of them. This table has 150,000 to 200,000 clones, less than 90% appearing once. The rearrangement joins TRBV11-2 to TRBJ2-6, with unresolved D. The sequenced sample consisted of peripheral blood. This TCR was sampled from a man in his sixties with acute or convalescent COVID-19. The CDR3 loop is CASSFPLVGGANVLTF. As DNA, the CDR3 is TGTGCCAGCAGCTTTCCCCTAGTCGGCGGGGCCAACGTCCTGACTTTC.